Following are 29 T cell receptor beta chains from one sample sequenced in a study of blood T cell repertoires in COVID-19. The data were produced by immunoSEQ multiplex PCR, yet TCRdb's version contains in-frame clones alone and is incomplete. In the table there are roughly 68,000 clones, roughly 90% of which are singletons. The material sequenced was peripheral blood. These TCRs come from a middle-aged man with acute or convalescent COVID-19.

This clone turned up a few times. V gene TRBV6-6 combines with J gene TRBJ1-3; no firm D call. Germline lookup yields CDR1 MNHNY and CDR2 SVGAGI (reference sequence). This CDR3 spans 14 amino acids. V was clipped by 11 bases and J by 0 bases, with 14 bases between them. Here the CDR3 DNA reads TGTGCCGCTGGAGGTCTGTTCTCTGGAAACACCATATATTTT. As protein: CAAGGLFSGNTIYF.

This clone was detected a few times. The rearrangement links TRBV7-2 to TRBJ1-3; no firm D call. Germline lookup yields CDR1 SGHTA and CDR2 FQGNSA. This CDR3 has 14 residues. Between the trimmed V and J ends, which lost 4 bases and 2 bases, there was a span of 9 bases. As DNA, the CDR3 is TGTGCCAGCAGCTCCCAACTAGCTGGAAACACCATATATTTT. Encoded protein: CASSSQLAGNTIYF.

A few counts support this clone. V and J are TRBV29-1 and TRBJ2-4; D possibly corresponds to TRBD1 (5 bases). Germline CDR1 is SQVTM and CDR2 is ANQGSEA. Trimming shortened V by 3 bases and J by 6 bases, and 12 bases separated the two germline ends. This CDR3 region has 13 residues. CDR3 sequence reads: CSVEMTVGNIQYF. For the CDR3, the DNA is TGCAGCGTTGAGATGACAGTGGGAAACATTCAGTACTTC.

This clone was recorded only once. The V call is TRBV5-6, the J call TRBJ2-7, with TRBD1 identical over 7 bases. Germline V lookup: CDR1 SGHDT, CDR2 YYEEEE. V was pared by 0 bases and J by 2 bases, with 2 bases of the junction left unmatched. The CDR3 spans 14 residues. As DNA, the CDR3 is TGTGCCAGCAGCTTGGACCAGGGGGCCTACGAGCAGTACTTC. It encodes CASSLDQGAYEQYF.

This clone was picked up one time. The V and J genes are TRBV11-2 and TRBJ1-2; 7 positions agree with TRBD1. Germline V lookup: CDR1 SGHAT, CDR2 FQNNGV. The V gene end was trimmed by 1 base and the J gene end by 7 bases; junction bases not matched to a gene: 3. This CDR3 spans 13 amino acids. CDR3 residues: CASSLVQGFGYTF. CDR3 in DNA: TGTGCCAGCAGCTTAGTACAGGGGTTTGGCTACACCTTC. The variable domain in full, completed from reference TRBV11-2 and TRBJ1-2, reads EAGVAQSPRYKIIEKRQSVAFWCNPISGHATLYWYQQILGQGPKLLIQFQNNGVVDDSQLPKDRFSAERLKGVDSTLKIQPAKLEDSAVYLCASSLVQGFGYTFGSGTRLTVV.

With regard to this clone: Mismatch with germline at one junction end may stem from a read error. The J gene is TRBJ2-3, the V gene TRBV7-7, with TRBD2 matching over 9 bases. The germline CDR1 and CDR2 sequences are SSHAT and FNYEAQ (reference sequence). This CDR3 is built from 15 residues. CDR3 DNA: TGTGCTAGCAGCCCCAATAGCGGGGGTGCAGATACGCAGTATTTT. Protein sequence: CASSPNSGGADTQYF.

This rearrangement joins TRBV30 to TRBJ1-2; no firm D call. Germline assignment: CDR1 GTSNPN and CDR2 SVGIG (reference sequence). This CDR3 region has 13 residues. V was shortened by 0 bases and J by 7 bases, with 12 bases between the two germline ends. The CDR3 DNA is TGTGCCTGGAGTGTTCAGGCCTCGGCTGGCTACACCTTC. Translation: CAWSVQASAGYTF. Full variable domain (remainder filled in from reference TRBV30 and TRBJ1-2): SQTIHQWPATLVQPVGSPLSLECTVEGTSNPNLYWYRQAAGRGLQLLFYSVGIGQISSEVPQNLSASRPQDRQFILSSKKLLLSDSGFYLCAWSVQASAGYTFGSGTRLTVV.

The chain employs TRBV20-1 and TRBJ1-1, with 7 bases that match TRBD1. From germline, CDR1 is DFQATT and CDR2 SNEGSKA (reference sequence). The CDR3 sequence is 14 residues long. Unmatched junction bases numbered 5, after V lost 3 bases and J lost 1 base. CDR3 sequence: CSASLGGRNTEAFF. Here the CDR3 DNA reads TGCAGTGCTAGTTTAGGGGGCAGGAACACTGAAGCTTTCTTT.

Worth noting for this clone: The sample holds other DNA sequences that translate to the same CDR3. The chain recombines TRBV5-1 with TRBJ1-1; TRBD1 matches at 7 bases. Germline CDR1 SGHRS, CDR2 YFSETQ. The CDR3 sequence is 14 residues long. The junction had 4 bases not matched to a gene; V was cut back by 3 bases and J by 2 bases. The CDR3 coding sequence is TGCGCCAGCAGCTCGCAGGGGGGAAACACTGAAGCTTTCTTT. The encoded protein is CASSSQGGNTEAFF.

This clone was observed a few times. The CDR3 reads CASSQRQGDYGYTF. The CDR3, as DNA: TGTGCCAGCAGCCAAAGACAGGGTGACTATGGCTACACCTTC. The J gene is TRBJ1-2, the V gene TRBV7-8; 7 bases are shared with TRBD1. The V gene's germline CDR1 is SGHVS and CDR2 FQNEAQ. With V trimmed by 5 bases and J by 3 bases, 6 bases remained unmatched. The length of the CDR3 is 14 residues.

The chain recombines TRBV30 with TRBJ1-6, with D unclear. In germline, CDR1 is GTSNPN, CDR2 SVGIG (reference sequence). This CDR3 comprises 13 residues. Trimming took off 7 bases at V and 10 bases at J, with 17 bases between the two ends. The CDR3 DNA reads TGTGCCTCTAGGGAGACAAGTGGATCACCCCTCCACTTT. Translating gives CASRETSGSPLHF.

J is TRBJ2-7 and V is TRBV5-1; 9 positions match TRBD1. CDR3 size: 14 residues. V shed 7 bases and J 2 bases; nucleotides not matched to a gene: 7. The germline gives CDR1 SGHRS, CDR2 YFSETQ. CDR3 amino acids: CASGDRVGTYEQYF. CDR3 bases: TGCGCCAGCGGGGACAGGGTCGGGACCTACGAGCAGTACTTC.

The gene calls are TRBV18 and TRBJ1-6; 9 bases align to TRBD1. The CDR3 is 15 amino acids. With 2 bases clipped from V and 9 bases from J, the junction kept 5 bases outside the gene matches. Germline CDR1 reads KGHSH; CDR2 reads LQKENI. The CDR3 loop is CASSPDGTGTSPLHF. The CDR3 nucleotides read TGTGCCAGCTCACCAGACGGGACAGGGACTTCACCCCTCCACTTT.

The chain has TRBV27 and TRBJ2-5, with D perhaps TRBD1 (5 bases). CDR1 MNHEY and CDR2 SMNVEV come from the germline V gene (reference sequence). Trimming took 2 bases from V and 2 from J, leaving 6 bases between them. This CDR3 has 13 residues. CDR3 sequence: CASSLHRQETQYF. For the CDR3, the DNA is TGTGCCAGCAGTTTACACAGGCAAGAGACCCAGTACTTC.

This clone is a singleton in its sample. The gene calls are TRBV15 and TRBJ1-5; TRBD1 matches at 9 bases. Germline V gives CDR1 LNHNV, CDR2 YYDKDF (reference sequence). The CDR3 totals 15 residues. V shed 5 bases and J 6 bases; nucleotides not matched to a gene: 8. The CDR3 loop is CATSGYRGPGQPQHF. The CDR3, as DNA: TGTGCCACCAGCGGCTACAGGGGGCCGGGTCAGCCCCAGCATTTT.

In nucleotides, the CDR3 is TGTGCCAGCAGTTACTTACCAGGGCTTGGCACTGAAGCTTTCTTT. Translated: CASSYLPGLGTEAFF. The gene calls are TRBV6-5 and TRBJ1-1; D possibly corresponds to TRBD1 (5 bases). The V gene's germline CDR1 is MNHEY and CDR2 SVGAGI. With 1 base removed from V and 4 bases from J, the gap between germline ends came to 13 bases. The CDR3 runs 15 residues.

V gene TRBV5-1 combines with J gene TRBJ1-2; 9 bases are a match to TRBD1. CDR1 SGHRS and CDR2 YFSETQ come from the germline V gene. V lost 2 bases and J lost 4; bases outside the gene matches: 6. This CDR3 is 15 amino acids long. CDR3 amino acids: CASSLQGAKGYGYTF. CDR3 nucleotides: TGCGCCAGCAGCTTACAGGGGGCAAAGGGCTATGGCTACACCTTC.

The CDR3 region is CASRYALRAGTYEQYF. The CDR3 DNA reads TGTGCCAGCAGATACGCCCTGCGGGCCGGGACATACGAGCAGTACTTC. This chain connects TRBV6-5 to TRBJ2-7; D possibly corresponds to TRBD1 (6 bases). This CDR3 has 16 amino acids. V shed 6 bases and J shed 4 bases, with 22 bases lying between them. CDR1 MNHEY and CDR2 SVGAGI come from the germline V gene.

The chain uses TRBV7-9 and TRBJ1-6; 9 positions match TRBD1. The CDR3 spans 15 residues. V dropped 5 bases and J dropped 8; count of bases not matched to a gene: 7. The V gene's germline CDR1 is SEHNR and CDR2 FQNEAQ (reference sequence). The CDR3 is CASSLGTGRHSPLHF. In nucleotides, the CDR3 is TGTGCCAGCAGCCTCGGGACAGGGAGACATTCACCCCTCCACTTT.

This sequence joins TRBV30 and TRBJ1-2, with 8 bases fitting TRBD1. The CDR3 is made up of 15 amino acids. Trimming cost V 0 bases and J 4 bases; bases outside gene matches: 7. CDR1 is GTSNPN and CDR2 is SVGIG in the germline V gene (reference sequence). The CDR3 is CAWSVRDRSSYGYTF. The CDR3 region has the DNA TGTGCCTGGAGTGTCAGGGACAGGAGCTCCTATGGCTACACCTTC.

V is TRBV24-1 and J is TRBJ2-2, with D possibly TRBD2 on 5 matching bases. The germline CDR1 and CDR2 sequences are KGHDR and SFDVKD. The CDR3 runs to 17 residues. Trimming cost V 0 bases and J 2 bases, with 12 bases left between them. DNA of the CDR3: TGTGCCACCAGTGATTTGTACAGCTCGGGAAACACCGGGGAGCTGTTTTTT. Its protein is CATSDLYSSGNTGELFF.

As regards this clone: In the same sample, other DNA sequences code for this CDR3. The rearrangement links TRBV6-6 to TRBJ2-3; TRBD1 agrees at 8 bases. CDR1 and CDR2 from the germline V gene are MNHNY and SVGAGI (reference sequence). Losses at the gene ends were 0 bases for V and 3 bases for J; bases not matched to a gene: 5. The CDR3 covers 16 residues. The CDR3 DNA reads TGTGCCAGCAGTTACTCCGGGACAGGCGGGACAGATACGCAGTATTTT. Translating gives CASSYSGTGGTDTQYF.

This clone was seen only a few times. The chain joins TRBV7-9 to TRBJ2-1; 8 bases fit TRBD2. Germline-derived CDR1 and CDR2 are SEHNR and FQNEAQ (reference sequence). Trimming cost V 4 bases and J 10 bases; bases outside gene matches: 9. The CDR3 loop spans 14 amino acids. CDR3 coding DNA: TGTGCCAGCAGCTATAGCAGGGCGGGAGGAGAGCAGTTCTTC. It yields the protein CASSYSRAGGEQFF.

The rearrangement joins TRBV6-5 to TRBJ1-1; D unresolved. This CDR3 is 15 amino acids long. In germline, CDR1 is MNHEY, CDR2 SVGAGI. Trimming shortened V by 6 bases and J by 5 bases, and 19 bases separated the two germline ends. CDR3 residues: CASSTTERVLTEAFF. Written as DNA, the CDR3 is TGTGCCAGCAGCACGACCGAGCGGGTATTGACTGAAGCTTTCTTT.

For the CDR3, the DNA is TGCGCCAGCAGCCCCCTGACAGGGGGCGCAGAGGCTTTCTTT. Its protein product is CASSPLTGGAEAFF. The chain links TRBV5-1 to TRBJ1-1; 10 positions match TRBD1. CDR3 length: 14 residues. V lost 4 bases, J lost 11 bases, and 11 bases stayed unmatched. CDR1 is SGHRS, CDR2 YFSETQ, per germline.

V gene TRBV19 combines with J gene TRBJ2-5; D uncertain. In germline, CDR1 is LNHDA, CDR2 SQIVND (reference sequence). This CDR3 region has 13 residues. V lost 3 bases, J lost 5 bases, and 10 bases lay in between. The CDR3 loop is CASSISRRETQYF. In DNA, the CDR3 is TGTGCCAGTAGTATTTCGAGGCGGGAGACCCAGTACTTC. Complete variable domain (other parts from reference TRBV19 and TRBJ2-5): DGGITQSPKYLFRKEGQNVTLSCEQNLNHDAMYWYRQDPGQGLRLIYYSQIVNDFQKGDIAEGYSVSREKKESFPLTVTSAQKNPTAFYLCASSISRRETQYFGPGTRLLVL.

The V and J genes are TRBV27 and TRBJ1-5; D is unclear. V lost 3 bases and J 2 bases, leaving 5 bases between the germline ends. The CDR3 is 13 amino acids. Germline V CDR1 and CDR2: MNHEY, SMNVEV (reference sequence). In nucleotides, the CDR3 is TGTGCCAGCAGTTTCCAGGGCAATCAGCCCCAGCATTTT. Translation gives CASSFQGNQPQHF.

The CDR3 protein is CASSDRQANQPQHF. The DNA for the CDR3 is TGTGCCAGCAGTGATCGGCAGGCAAATCAGCCCCAGCATTTT. The chain joins TRBV6-1 to TRBJ1-5; D remains ambiguous. Germline values: CDR1 MNHNS, CDR2 SASEGT. This CDR3 region has 14 residues. V was shortened by 3 bases and J by 4 bases, with 10 bases between the two germline ends.

The chain carries TRBV7-3 and TRBJ2-2, with 10 nucleotides matching TRBD2. The CDR3 has 17 residues. Germline V gene lookup returns CDR1 SGHTA and CDR2 FQGTGA. The trim removed 4 bases at V and 5 bases at J, leaving 10 bases unmatched. Written as DNA, the CDR3 is TGTGCCAGCAGCTCCTACCTGGGAGCGGGGGGGACCGGGGAGCTGTTTTTT. As protein: CASSSYLGAGGTGELFF.